This T cell receptor (beta chain) was recorded in a study of shared clonotypes between healthy human individuals. Across the study: Donor composition was a couple of women and a few men, aged 18 to 49.

Germline V lookup: CDR1 SGHAT, CDR2 FQNNGV. The CDR3 covers 15 residues. V was shortened by 0 bases and J by 4 bases, with 9 bases between the two germline ends. The assay used deep level. Across several immunoSEQ plates, the genomic DNA of each subset was split evenly. TCRdb's copy holds only in-frame clones and misses some; the assay was immunoSEQ multiplex PCR. Here the sample spans about 460,000 clones, 77% being singletons. The sequencing input was PBMCs. The chain recombines TRBV11-2 with TRBJ2-2; D gene unclear. This receptor was identified in a woman between 35 and 50 years old in good health. Some clones in this sample may be carry-over from other donors' samples. The CDR3 protein is CASSLDGTTTGELFF. CDR3 sequence (DNA): TGTGCCAGCAGCTTAGATGGCACGACCACCGGGGAGCTGTTTTTT.